These 25 T cell receptor beta chains originate from one sample sequenced in a study of T cell responses to AZD1222 COVID-19 vaccine. Produced via immunoSEQ multiplex PCR; TCRdb's table is partial and in-frame only. The repertoire holds about 150,000 clones, with 75% to 95% as singletons. The material was peripheral blood, obtained on day 0 of AZD1222 vaccination. These receptors were collected from an adult in good health.

V and J are TRBV7-2 and TRBJ1-2; perhaps TRBD1 as D (6 bases). Trimming left V 5 bases short and J 6 bases short, with 19 bases between. The CDR3 sequence is 15 residues long. Germline V CDR1 and CDR2: SGHTA, FQGNSA. The CDR3, as DNA: TGTGCCAGCAGCACCACGAGGGACAAGGGGGATGGCTACACCTTC. It specifies CASSTTRDKGDGYTF.

CDR3 nucleotide sequence: TGTGCCAGCAGCTCCCGAGGGGGGGTCTCTGAAGCTTTCTTT. It specifies CASSSRGGVSEAFF. V usage is TRBV7-3 and J usage is TRBJ1-1; D possibly corresponds to TRBD1 (6 bases). CDR1 SGHTA and CDR2 FQGTGA come from the germline V gene. Deletions cut 4 bases from V and 6 bases from J, with 15 bases between. This CDR3 comprises 14 residues.

This clone was detected once. The V call is TRBV15, the J call TRBJ1-1, with D maybe TRBD1 (5 bases). Germline CDR1 LNHNV, CDR2 YYDKDF (reference sequence). The CDR3 runs 15 residues. Trimming left V 0 bases short and J 5 bases short, with 13 bases between. The CDR3 bases are TGTGCCACCAGCAGAGATGTATGGGGGTCGACTGAAGCTTTCTTT. This encodes CATSRDVWGSTEAFF. The full variable domain, completed using reference TRBV15 and TRBJ1-1, is DAMVIQNPRYQVTQFGKPVTLSCSQTLNHNVMYWYQQKSSQAPKLLFHYYDKDFNNEADTPDNFQSRRPNTSFCFLDIRSPGLGDTAMYLCATSRDVWGSTEAFFGQGTRLTVV.

The chain is built from TRBV11-3 and TRBJ2-3, with D perhaps TRBD2 (5 bases). V dropped 1 base and J dropped 0 bases, with 11 bases sitting between them. This CDR3 has 16 residues. CDR1 is SGHNT, CDR2 YENEEA, per germline. The CDR3 sequence: CASSLGASGSTDTQYF. The DNA for the CDR3 is TGTGCCAGCAGCTTAGGTGCATCGGGAAGCACAGATACGCAGTATTTT.

This clone was found once. The V call is TRBV29-1, the J call TRBJ2-5; D tentatively fits TRBD1 or TRBD2 (6 bases each). The germline CDR1 and CDR2 sequences are SQVTM and ANQGSEA. The CDR3 is 13 residues long. Between the trimmed V and J ends, which lost 7 bases and 1 base, there was a span of 13 bases. The CDR3 nucleotides read TGCAGCGCCCCGACGGGGGCCCAAGAGACCCAGTACTTC. Amino acids: CSAPTGAQETQYF.

For the CDR3, the DNA is TGTGCCAGCGTCGGGGTGACGAACACCGGGGAGCTGTTTTTT. Protein: CASVGVTNTGELFF. V is TRBV2 and J is TRBJ2-2; maybe TRBD2 (5 bases). V was trimmed by 8 bases and J by 0 bases, leaving 10 bases between them. Germline V gives CDR1 SNHLY, CDR2 FYNNEI. The CDR3 runs 14 residues.

The chain joins TRBV7-2 to TRBJ2-1; TRBD1 is a possible D gene (6 bases). V was pared by 5 bases and J by 8 bases, with 16 bases between. The CDR3 length is 14 residues. Per the germline V gene, CDR1 is SGHTA and CDR2 is FQGNSA. The CDR3 sequence is CASSPGVRLDEQFF. CDR3 sequence (DNA): TGTGCCAGCAGCCCAGGGGTCCGGTTGGATGAGCAGTTCTTC.

The V and J genes are TRBV3-1 (or the pseudogene TRBV3-2) and TRBJ2-5; D tentatively reads TRBD1 or TRBD2 (5 bases each). This CDR3 spans 14 amino acids. V lost 0 bases, J lost 4 bases, and 9 bases lay in between. Germline values: CDR1 LGHDT, CDR2 YNNKEL (reference sequence). The CDR3: CASSQDSGPETQYF. CDR3 in DNA: TGTGCCAGCAGCCAAGACTCGGGGCCAGAGACCCAGTACTTC.

This rearrangement joins TRBV9 to TRBJ1-1, with a possible D match to TRBD1 (5 bases). The CDR3 spans 14 residues. Germline V CDR1 and CDR2: SGDLS, YYNGEE. V was trimmed by 0 bases and J by 5 bases, leaving 11 bases between them. This chain's CDR3 is CASSVDEGRTEAFF. CDR3 coding DNA: TGTGCCAGCAGCGTAGATGAGGGGCGGACTGAAGCTTTCTTT.

The genes are TRBV9 and TRBJ2-1; D is undetermined. The CDR3 is 16 amino acids. Deletions cut 0 bases from V and 12 bases from J, with 22 bases between. CDR1 is SGDLS and CDR2 is YYNGEE in the germline V gene. CDR3 DNA: TGTGCCAGCAGCGTAGGGTCCCCTTCTGCAGGTGCCCCGCAGTTCTTC. This sequence encodes CASSVGSPSAGAPQFF. Full variable domain (rest looked up from reference TRBV9 and TRBJ2-1): DSGVTQTPKHLITATGQRVTLRCSPRSGDLSVYWYQQSLDQGLQFLIQYYNGEERAKGNILERFSAQQFPDLHSELNLSSLELGDSALYFCASSVGSPSAGAPQFFGPGTRLTVL.

The chain is built from TRBV9 and TRBJ1-1, with TRBD1 as a possible D gene (6 bases). The CDR3 contains 14 residues. The germline V and J ends were trimmed by 7 bases and 1 base, with 14 bases remaining between them. Germline V CDR1 and CDR2: SGDLS, YYNGEE. CDR3 DNA sequence: TGTGCCAGCCTTACCTACAGGGCGAACACTGAAGCTTTCTTT. The encoded protein is CASLTYRANTEAFF.

The gene calls are TRBV2 and TRBJ1-1; 8 positions agree with TRBD1. CDR1 is SNHLY, CDR2 FYNNEI, per germline. V shed 6 bases, J shed 1 base, and the junction held 4 bases outside the gene matches. This CDR3 contains 14 residues. The CDR3 loop is CASSRDRWNTEAFF. The CDR3 DNA reads as TGTGCCAGCAGCCGGGACAGGTGGAACACTGAAGCTTTCTTT. The full variable domain, completed using reference TRBV2 and TRBJ1-1, is EPEVTQTPSHQVTQMGQEVILRCVPISNHLYFYWYRQILGQKVEFLVSFYNNEISEKSEIFDDQFSVERPDGSNFTLKIRSTKLEDSAMYFCASSRDRWNTEAFFGQGTRLTVV.

The V call is TRBV7-3, the J call TRBJ1-1; possibly TRBD1 for D (5 bases). The CDR3 runs to 13 residues. Germline assignment: CDR1 SGHTA and CDR2 FQGTGA. Trimming removed 5 bases from V and 10 bases from J, with 17 bases in between. DNA for the CDR3: TGTGCCAGCAGCCCCAGTGATGGGACCGTAGCTTTCTTT. The encoded protein is CASSPSDGTVAFF.

This chain connects TRBV6-2 or TRBV6-3 to TRBJ2-5; unclear D gene. The V and J ends lost 2 bases and 5 bases respectively, with 9 bases between them. Germline CDR1 and CDR2: MNHEY and SVGEGT. This CDR3 contains 13 residues. The CDR3 region has the DNA TGTGCCAGCAGTTACGGCCCTAAGGAGACCCAGTACTTC. It yields the protein CASSYGPKETQYF.

The rearrangement links TRBV6-5 to TRBJ2-5; D not resolved. The germline CDR1 and CDR2 sequences are MNHEY and SVGAGI. There are 11 residues in the CDR3. V was cut by 6 bases and J by 2 bases, with 4 bases left in between. The DNA for the CDR3 is TGTGCCAGCAGGGTACAAGAGACCCAGTACTTC. Residues: CASRVQETQYF.

The V gene is TRBV23-1, the J gene TRBJ2-2; 10 nucleotides line up with TRBD2. TRBV23-1 belongs to the ORF category, with a function that is uncertain. This CDR3 has 17 residues. Trimming at V came to 9 bases and at J to 5 bases, leaving 15 bases not matched to a gene. CDR3 nucleotides: TGCGCCAGGCCAGCTGGTAGCGGGGGGATAATGACCGGGGAGCTGTTTTTT. Residues: CARPAGSGGIMTGELFF.

V usage is TRBV7-3 and J usage is TRBJ2-2; TRBD1 matches 8 bases. Trimming removed 5 bases from V and 1 base from J; junction bases left unmatched: 3. Germline loops: CDR1 SGHTA, CDR2 FQGTGA. There are 15 residues in the CDR3. CDR3 sequence (DNA): TGTGCCAGCAGCATTGGACAGGGGAACACCGGGGAGCTGTTTTTT. It translates to CASSIGQGNTGELFF. The variable domain in full, with the rest retrieved from reference TRBV7-3 and TRBJ2-2, is GAGVSQTPSNKVTEKGKYVELRCDPISGHTALYWYRQSLGQGPEFLIYFQGTGAADDSGLPNDRFFAVRPEGSVSTLKIQRTERGDSAVYLCASSIGQGNTGELFFGEGSRLTVL.

The V and J genes are TRBV7-2 and TRBJ2-5, with no clear D. The ends were cut back, 1 base at V and 5 bases at J, with 14 bases in the middle. The germline gives CDR1 SGHTA, CDR2 FQGNSA. This CDR3 is 15 amino acids long. This CDR3 is CASSLVKGSVETQYF. The CDR3 bases are TGTGCCAGCAGCTTAGTAAAGGGTTCCGTTGAGACCCAGTACTTC.

The rearrangement uses TRBV29-1 and TRBJ2-2, with 7 bases fitting TRBD2. CDR1 and CDR2 from the germline V gene are SQVTM and ANQGSEA. The CDR3 extends over 14 amino acids. The trim removed 6 bases at V and 1 base at J, leaving 5 bases unmatched. The CDR3 bases are TGCAGCGTCGGACTAGGTTTGAACACCGGGGAGCTGTTTTTT. It specifies CSVGLGLNTGELFF.

The sample holds one count of this clone. The identical CDR3 is also encoded by other nucleotide sequences in the sample. The rearrangement links TRBV6-5 to TRBJ1-2, with a possible D match to TRBD1 (5 bases). Trimming took off 6 bases at V and 5 bases at J, with 7 bases between the two ends. CDR1 MNHEY and CDR2 SVGAGI come from the germline V gene. The CDR3 runs to 11 residues. CDR3 coding DNA: TGTGCCAGCAGCAGGGATTATGGCTACACCTTC. Its translation: CASSRDYGYTF.

This clone was counted a few times. The chain links TRBV13 to TRBJ2-1; D unclear. The V gene lost 7 bases and the J gene lost 7 bases, with 17 bases spanning the gap. The CDR3 totals 14 residues. Germline V CDR1 and CDR2: PRHDT, FYEKMQ (reference sequence). Here the CDR3 reads CASIRAGGRNEQFF. Here the CDR3 DNA reads TGTGCCAGCATAAGAGCCGGCGGCCGGAATGAGCAGTTCTTC.

The V gene is TRBV6-2 or TRBV6-3, the J gene TRBJ1-5; D gene ambiguous. Trimming removed 3 bases at V and 9 bases at J, with 12 bases between. Germline values: CDR1 MNHEY, CDR2 SVGEGT. The CDR3 has 13 amino acids. The DNA for the CDR3 is TGTGCCAGCAGTTATTCGGTAGATCGGCCCCAGCATTTT. Encoded protein: CASSYSVDRPQHF.

This chain connects TRBV6-5 to TRBJ2-5; maybe TRBD2 (5 bases). In germline, CDR1 is MNHEY, CDR2 SVGAGI. V gave up 5 bases and J gave up 7 bases, with 14 bases separating them. The CDR3 runs to 13 residues. In DNA, the CDR3 is TGTGCCAGCAGTCCTGACCCGGCGGGGACCCAGTACTTC. This codes for CASSPDPAGTQYF.

The rearrangement joins TRBV6-2 or TRBV6-3 to TRBJ2-7, with 11 bases aligning to TRBD1. Germline assignment: CDR1 MNHEY and CDR2 SVGEGT. Trimming cost V 7 bases and J 3 bases; bases outside gene matches: 8. The CDR3 loop spans 15 amino acids. CDR3 bases: TGTGCCAGCACCCCCTCGGACAGGGGGCTCTACGAGCAGTACTTC. Translation gives CASTPSDRGLYEQYF.

The chain combines TRBV13 with TRBJ2-3, with D possibly being TRBD2 (5 bases). CDR1 is PRHDT and CDR2 is FYEKMQ in the germline V gene (reference sequence). Deletions cut 0 bases from V and 3 bases from J, with 7 bases between. CDR3 length: 14 amino acids. The CDR3 DNA reads TGTGCCAGCAGCTTAGGACGGGGAACAGATACGCAGTATTTT. Protein: CASSLGRGTDTQYF.